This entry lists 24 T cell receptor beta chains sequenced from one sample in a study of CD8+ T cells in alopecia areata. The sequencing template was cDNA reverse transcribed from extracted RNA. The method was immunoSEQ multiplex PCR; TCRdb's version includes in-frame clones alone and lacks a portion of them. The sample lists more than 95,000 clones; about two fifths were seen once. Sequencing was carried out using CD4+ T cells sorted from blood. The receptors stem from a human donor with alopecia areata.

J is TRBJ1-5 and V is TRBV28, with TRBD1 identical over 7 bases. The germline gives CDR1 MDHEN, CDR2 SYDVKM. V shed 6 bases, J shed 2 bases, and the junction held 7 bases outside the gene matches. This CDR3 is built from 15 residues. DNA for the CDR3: TGTGCCAGCAGCCATGACAGGGCTGGCAATCAGCCCCAGCATTTT. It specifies CASSHDRAGNQPQHF.

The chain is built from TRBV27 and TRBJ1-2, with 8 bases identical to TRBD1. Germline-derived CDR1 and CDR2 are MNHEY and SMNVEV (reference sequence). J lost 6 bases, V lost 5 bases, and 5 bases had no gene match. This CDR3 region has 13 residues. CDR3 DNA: TGTGCCAGCAGTCACAGGGGGATCGATGGCTACACCTTC. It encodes CASSHRGIDGYTF.

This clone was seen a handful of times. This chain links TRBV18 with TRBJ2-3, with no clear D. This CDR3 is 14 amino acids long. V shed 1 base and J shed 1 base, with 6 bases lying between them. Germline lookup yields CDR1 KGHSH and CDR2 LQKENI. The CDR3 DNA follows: TGTGCCAGCTCACCACTGGAAGGCACAGATACGCAGTATTTT. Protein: CASSPLEGTDTQYF.

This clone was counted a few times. The CDR3 here is CASSFIPYEQYF. The DNA for the CDR3 is TGTGCCAGCAGCTTTATCCCCTACGAGCAGTACTTC. This chain connects TRBV7-2 to TRBJ2-7; D is unresolved. The CDR3 sequence is 12 residues long. Trimming stripped 3 bases from V and 2 bases from J, with 5 bases between. Germline assignment: CDR1 SGHTA and CDR2 FQGNSA.

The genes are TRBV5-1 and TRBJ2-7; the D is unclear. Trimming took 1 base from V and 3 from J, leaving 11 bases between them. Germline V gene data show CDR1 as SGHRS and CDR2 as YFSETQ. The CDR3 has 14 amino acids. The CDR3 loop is CASSLSFGLYEQYF. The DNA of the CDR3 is TGCGCCAGCAGCTTGTCATTTGGGCTCTACGAGCAGTACTTC. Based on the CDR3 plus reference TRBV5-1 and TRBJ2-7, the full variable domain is KAGVTQTPRYLIKTRGQQVTLSCSPISGHRSVSWYQQTPGQGLQFLFEYFSETQRNKGNFPGRFSGRQFSNSRSEMNVSTLELGDSALYLCASSLSFGLYEQYFGPGTRLTVT.

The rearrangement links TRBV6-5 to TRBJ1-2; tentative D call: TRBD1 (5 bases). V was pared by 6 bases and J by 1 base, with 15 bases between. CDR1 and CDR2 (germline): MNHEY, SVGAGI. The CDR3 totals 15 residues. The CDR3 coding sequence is TGTGCCAGCAGCCAGAGACAGCTGAATAACTATGGCTACACCTTC. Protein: CASSQRQLNNYGYTF.

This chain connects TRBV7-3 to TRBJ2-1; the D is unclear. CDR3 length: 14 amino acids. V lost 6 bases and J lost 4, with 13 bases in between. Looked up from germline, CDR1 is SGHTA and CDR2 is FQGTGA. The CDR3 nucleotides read TGTGCCAGCAGTCTAGGAGCAGGATACAATGAGCAGTTCTTC. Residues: CASSLGAGYNEQFF.

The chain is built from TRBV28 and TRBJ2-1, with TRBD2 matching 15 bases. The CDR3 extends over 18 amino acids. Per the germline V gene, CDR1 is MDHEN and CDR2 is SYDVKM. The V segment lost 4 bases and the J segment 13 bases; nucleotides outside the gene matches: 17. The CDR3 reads CASSSIKWTSGRAMGQFF. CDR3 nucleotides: TGTGCCAGCAGTTCGATCAAATGGACTAGCGGGAGGGCCATGGGTCAGTTCTTC.

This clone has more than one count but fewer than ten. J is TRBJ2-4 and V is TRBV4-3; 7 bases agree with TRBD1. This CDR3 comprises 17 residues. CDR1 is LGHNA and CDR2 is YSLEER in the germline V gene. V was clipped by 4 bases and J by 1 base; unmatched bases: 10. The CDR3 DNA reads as TGCGCCAGCAGCCTTGCAATGTCCAGGGGGGCCAAAAACATTCAGTACTTC. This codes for CASSLAMSRGAKNIQYF.

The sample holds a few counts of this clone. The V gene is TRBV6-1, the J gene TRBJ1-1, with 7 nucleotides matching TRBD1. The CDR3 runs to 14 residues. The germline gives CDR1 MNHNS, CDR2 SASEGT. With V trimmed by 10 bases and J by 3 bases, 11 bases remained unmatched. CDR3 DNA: TGTGCCATCCGAACCCGACAGGGCGACACTGAAGCTTTCTTT. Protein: CAIRTRQGDTEAFF.

The CDR3 spells CAWSVGGSSYEQYF. Here the CDR3 DNA reads TGTGCCTGGAGTGTTGGGGGGAGCTCCTACGAGCAGTACTTC. This chain links TRBV30 with TRBJ2-5; TRBD2 is a possible D gene (6 bases). The J call is uncertain, as TRBJ2-7 better fits the DNA end. Germline V gene data show CDR1 as GTSNPN and CDR2 as SVGIG (reference sequence). CDR3 length: 14 residues.

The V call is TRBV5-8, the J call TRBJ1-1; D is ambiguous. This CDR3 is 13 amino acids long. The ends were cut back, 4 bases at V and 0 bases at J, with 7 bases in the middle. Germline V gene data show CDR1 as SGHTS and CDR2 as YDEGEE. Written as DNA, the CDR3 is TGTGCCAGCAGCCACCACCTGAACACTGAAGCTTTCTTT. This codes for CASSHHLNTEAFF.

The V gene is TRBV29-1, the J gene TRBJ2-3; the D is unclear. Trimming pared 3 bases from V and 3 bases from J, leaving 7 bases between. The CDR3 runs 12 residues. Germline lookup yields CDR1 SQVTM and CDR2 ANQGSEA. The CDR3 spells CSVDTYTDTQYF. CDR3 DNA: TGCAGCGTTGACACATATACAGATACGCAGTATTTT.

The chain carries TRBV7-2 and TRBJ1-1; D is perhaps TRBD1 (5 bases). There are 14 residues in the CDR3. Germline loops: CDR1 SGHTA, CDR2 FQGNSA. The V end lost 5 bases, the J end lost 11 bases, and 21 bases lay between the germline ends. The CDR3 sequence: CASSPLPGTVNAFF. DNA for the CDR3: TGTGCCAGCAGCCCACTTCCGGGGACGGTTAACGCTTTCTTT. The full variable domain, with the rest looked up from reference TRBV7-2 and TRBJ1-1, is GAGVSQSPSNKVTEKGKDVELRCDPISGHTALYWYRQSLGQGLEFLIYFQGNSAPDKSGLPSDRFSAERTGGSVSTLTIQRTQQEDSAVYLCASSPLPGTVNAFFGQGTRLTVV.

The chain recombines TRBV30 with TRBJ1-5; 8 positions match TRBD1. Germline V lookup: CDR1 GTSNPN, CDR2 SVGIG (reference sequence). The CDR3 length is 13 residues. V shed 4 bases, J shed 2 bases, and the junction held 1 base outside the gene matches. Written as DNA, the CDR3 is TGTGCCTGGACAGGGGGCCGCAATCAGCCCCAGCATTTT. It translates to CAWTGGRNQPQHF.

For the CDR3, the DNA is TGCGCCAGCAGCTTACCCGGGACTAGCGGGACTCAGAGGTACAATGAGCAGTTCTTC. Translating gives CASSLPGTSGTQRYNEQFF. The chain uses TRBV5-1 and TRBJ2-1; 13 nucleotides line up with TRBD2. Germline V gene lookup returns CDR1 SGHRS and CDR2 YFSETQ. CDR3 length equals 19 residues. Germline trimming cut 2 bases from V and 4 bases from J; bases unmatched to any gene: 12.

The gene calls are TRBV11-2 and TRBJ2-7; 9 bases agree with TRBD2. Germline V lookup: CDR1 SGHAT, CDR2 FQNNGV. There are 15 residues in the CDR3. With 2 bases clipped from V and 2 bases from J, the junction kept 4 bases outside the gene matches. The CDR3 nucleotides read TGTGCCAGCAGCTTAAGGCGGGAGGGGACCTACGAGCAGTACTTC. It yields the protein CASSLRREGTYEQYF.

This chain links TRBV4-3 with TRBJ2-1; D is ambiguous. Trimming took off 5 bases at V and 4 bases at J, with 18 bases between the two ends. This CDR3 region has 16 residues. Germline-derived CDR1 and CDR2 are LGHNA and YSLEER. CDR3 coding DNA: TGCGCCAGCAGCGCCGAGCCCGGACGATATTACAATGAGCAGTTCTTC. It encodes CASSAEPGRYYNEQFF.

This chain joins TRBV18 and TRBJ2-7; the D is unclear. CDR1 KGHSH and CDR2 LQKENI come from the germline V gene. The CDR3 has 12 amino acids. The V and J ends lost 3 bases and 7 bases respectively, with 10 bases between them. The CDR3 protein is CASSPHSWEQYF. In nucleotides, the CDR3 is TGTGCCAGCTCACCGCACAGTTGGGAGCAGTACTTC.

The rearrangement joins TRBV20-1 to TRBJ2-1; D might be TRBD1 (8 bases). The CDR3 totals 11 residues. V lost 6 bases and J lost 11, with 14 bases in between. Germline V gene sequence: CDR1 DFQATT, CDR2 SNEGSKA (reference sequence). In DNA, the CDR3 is TGCAGTGCGAACAGGGGGGGACAGCAGTTCTTC. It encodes CSANRGGQQFF.

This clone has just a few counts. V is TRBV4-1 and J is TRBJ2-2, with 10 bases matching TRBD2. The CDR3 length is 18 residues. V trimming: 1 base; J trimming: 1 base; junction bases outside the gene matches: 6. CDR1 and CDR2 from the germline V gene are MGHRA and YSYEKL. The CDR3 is CASSQVMKREGNTGELFF. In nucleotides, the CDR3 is TGCGCCAGCAGCCAAGTCATGAAGCGGGAGGGGAACACCGGGGAGCTGTTTTTT.

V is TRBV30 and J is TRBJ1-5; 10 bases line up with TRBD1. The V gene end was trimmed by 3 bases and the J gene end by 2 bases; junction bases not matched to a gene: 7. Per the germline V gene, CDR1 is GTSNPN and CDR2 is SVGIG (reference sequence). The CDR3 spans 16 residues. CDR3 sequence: CAWRTTGGGGNQPQHF. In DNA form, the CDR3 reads TGTGCCTGGAGAACGACAGGGGGCGGGGGCAATCAGCCCCAGCATTTT. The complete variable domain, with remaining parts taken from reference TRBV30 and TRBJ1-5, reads SQTIHQWPATLVQPVGSPLSLECTVEGTSNPNLYWYRQAAGRGLQLLFYSVGIGQISSEVPQNLSASRPQDRQFILSSKKLLLSDSGFYLCAWRTTGGGGNQPQHFGDGTRLSIL.

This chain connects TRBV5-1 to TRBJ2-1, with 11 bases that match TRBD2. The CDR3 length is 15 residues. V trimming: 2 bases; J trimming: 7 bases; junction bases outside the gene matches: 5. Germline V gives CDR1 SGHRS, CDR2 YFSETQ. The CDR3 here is CASSLTSGSSNEQFF. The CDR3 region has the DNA TGCGCCAGCAGCTTAACTAGCGGGAGTTCGAATGAGCAGTTCTTC.

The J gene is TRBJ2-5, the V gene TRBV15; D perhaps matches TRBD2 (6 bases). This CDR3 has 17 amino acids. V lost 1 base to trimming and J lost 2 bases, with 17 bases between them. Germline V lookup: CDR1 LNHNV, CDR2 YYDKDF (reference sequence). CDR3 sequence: CATSRGSPPGTQETQYF. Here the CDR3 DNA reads TGTGCCACCAGCAGAGGGTCCCCTCCCGGGACTCAAGAGACCCAGTACTTC.